One sample yielded the 31 T cell receptor beta chains listed below, sequenced in a study of CD8+CD57+ T cells in acquired aplastic anemia. Those patients picked for sequencing had displayed CD8+CD57+ cell expansion on flow cytometry. TCR beta VDJ and CDR3 profiles were obtained from a genomic DNA template. Each CDR3 protein is one row after TCRdb ran MiXCR on the reads. The profile shows fewer than 80,000 distinct CDR3 sequences, 55% to 75% of them singletons. The sequenced sample consisted of sorted CD4+, CD8+, or CD8+CD57+ T cells (not recorded which) from PBMCs. The receptors were gathered from a human donor with aplastic anemia.

V gene TRBV20-1 combines with J gene TRBJ2-5, with 9 bases aligning to TRBD2. Trimming cost V 5 bases and J 5 bases; bases outside gene matches: 9. The CDR3 totals 14 residues. The germline V gene encodes CDR1 DFQATT and CDR2 SNEGSKA (reference sequence). This CDR3 is CSASKSGGLETQYF. The CDR3 DNA reads as TGCAGTGCTTCGAAAAGCGGGGGGTTGGAGACCCAGTACTTC.

This chain joins TRBV2 and TRBJ1-2; perhaps TRBD1 as D (6 bases). Germline assignment: CDR1 SNHLY and CDR2 FYNNEI. The CDR3 length is 12 residues. The V and J ends lost 6 bases and 5 bases respectively, with 10 bases between them. The CDR3 sequence is CASRGQQYGYTF. DNA of the CDR3: TGTGCCAGCAGAGGACAGCAATATGGCTACACCTTC.

This clonotype was observed a handful of times. The CDR3 sequence is CASSLGTGVETQYF. CDR3 DNA sequence: TGTGCCAGCAGCTTGGGCACGGGTGTTGAGACCCAGTACTTC. V gene TRBV7-6 combines with J gene TRBJ2-5; no clear D gene. The V end was cut by 3 bases, the J end by 5 bases, with 13 bases between. The CDR3 runs 14 residues. The germline V gene has CDR1 SGHVS and CDR2 FNYEAQ.

This clonotype has only one observation. The CDR3 protein is CASSVGRVSSNEQYF. In DNA, the CDR3 is TGTGCCAGCAGTGTAGGCAGGGTGTCATCTAACGAGCAGTACTTC. The chain joins TRBV2 to TRBJ2-7, with TRBD1 as a possible D gene (5 bases). This CDR3 is built from 15 residues. Germline CDR1 and CDR2: SNHLY and FYNNEI. Trimming stripped 4 bases from V and 5 bases from J, with 18 bases between.

This chain joins TRBV7-2 and TRBJ1-6; 9 bases match TRBD1. This CDR3 region has 14 residues. CDR1 and CDR2 from the germline V gene are SGHTA and FQGNSA. Trimming removed 5 bases from V and 10 bases from J; junction bases left unmatched: 6. CDR3 sequence: CASSPGTGKSPLHF. The DNA of the CDR3 is TGTGCCAGCAGCCCCGGGACAGGGAAGTCACCCCTCCACTTT. The variable domain in full, completed from reference TRBV7-2 and TRBJ1-6, reads GAGVSQSPSNKVTEKGKDVELRCDPISGHTALYWYRQSLGQGLEFLIYFQGNSAPDKSGLPSDRFSAERTGGSVSTLTIQRTQQEDSAVYLCASSPGTGKSPLHFGNGTRLTVT.

The chain joins TRBV15 to TRBJ2-7, with 10 positions matching TRBD1. Germline loops: CDR1 LNHNV, CDR2 YYDKDF (reference sequence). The CDR3 consists of 16 residues. With V trimmed by 1 base and J by 0 bases, 3 bases remained unmatched. The CDR3 reads CATSRVTGGRSYEQYF. CDR3 coding DNA: TGTGCCACCAGCAGAGTGACAGGGGGCCGCTCCTACGAGCAGTACTTC.

The V gene is TRBV19, the J gene TRBJ1-5, with a tentative D call TRBD1 (5 bases). Germline V CDR1 and CDR2: LNHDA, SQIVND (reference sequence). There are 15 residues in the CDR3. Between the trimmed V and J ends, which lost 3 bases and 0 bases, there was a span of 9 bases. CDR3: CASSMGLTSNQPQHF. As DNA, the CDR3 is TGTGCCAGTAGTATGGGACTCACTAGCAATCAGCCCCAGCATTTT.

The gene calls are TRBV10-3 and TRBJ2-3; 10 positions agree with TRBD2. Germline assignment: CDR1 ENHRY and CDR2 SYGVKD. The junction had 4 bases not matched to a gene; V was cut back by 4 bases and J by 0 bases. CDR3 size: 16 residues. The CDR3: CAISAKTSGSTDTQYF. For the CDR3, the DNA is TGTGCCATCAGTGCCAAGACTAGCGGGAGCACAGATACGCAGTATTTT.

The chain links TRBV12-3 or TRBV12-4 to TRBJ1-1, with a possible D match to TRBD1 (6 bases). The CDR3 extends over 14 amino acids. The ends were cut back, 5 bases at V and 1 base at J, with 11 bases in the middle. The CDR3 bases are TGTGCCAGCAGTGGGGGACATACGAACACTGAAGCTTTCTTT. Protein product: CASSGGHTNTEAFF.

This clonotype is termed medium-sized. This chain connects TRBV20-1 to TRBJ2-7; TRBD2 is a possible D gene (5 bases). In germline, CDR1 is DFQATT, CDR2 SNEGSKA (reference sequence). V lost 0 bases and J 4 bases, leaving 13 bases between the germline ends. The CDR3 has 14 amino acids. CDR3 loop: CSARDWRVAYEQYF. The CDR3 bases are TGCAGTGCTAGAGATTGGCGGGTTGCGTACGAGCAGTACTTC.

This clonotype has a handful of counts. V usage is TRBV29-1 and J usage is TRBJ2-5, with 12 bases identical to TRBD1. The CDR3 contains 15 residues. J lost 5 bases, V lost 3 bases, and 7 bases had no gene match. CDR1 is SQVTM, CDR2 ANQGSEA, per germline. The CDR3 spells CSVEGDRGRAETQYF. The CDR3 nucleotides read TGCAGCGTTGAGGGGGACAGGGGGCGCGCGGAGACCCAGTACTTC.

This chain joins TRBV24-1 and TRBJ2-1; no clear D. This CDR3 region has 9 residues. The V and J ends lost 12 bases and 1 base respectively, with 0 bases between them. The germline CDR1 and CDR2 sequences are KGHDR and SFDVKD. The CDR3 coding sequence is TGTGCCTCCTACAATGAGCAGTTCTTC. The encoded protein is CASYNEQFF.

This clonotype came up once. The V call is TRBV12-3 or TRBV12-4, the J call TRBJ1-6, with 7 nucleotides matching TRBD1. This CDR3 is 15 amino acids long. V lost 5 bases, J lost 5 bases, and 6 bases stayed unmatched. The CDR3 is CASSRRQGHNSPLHF. CDR3 bases: TGTGCCAGCAGTCGCAGACAGGGTCATAATTCACCCCTCCACTTT.

This chain links TRBV2 with TRBJ2-7, with no clear D. From germline, CDR1 is SNHLY and CDR2 FYNNEI. The CDR3 is made up of 15 amino acids. V was cut by 3 bases and J by 5 bases, with 17 bases left in between. CDR3 protein: CASSDSFQPSDEQYF. The CDR3 nucleotides are TGTGCCAGCAGTGACTCTTTCCAACCAAGCGACGAGCAGTACTTC.

The rearrangement uses TRBV24-1 and TRBJ2-7; no firm D call. This CDR3 is 14 amino acids long. Germline CDR1 KGHDR, CDR2 SFDVKD. V gave up 4 bases and J gave up 2 bases, with 11 bases separating them. The CDR3 here is CATSEARQPYEQYF. The CDR3 DNA is TGTGCCACCAGTGAGGCAAGACAACCCTACGAGCAGTACTTC.

This sequence joins TRBV7-9 and TRBJ2-1; D is perhaps TRBD2 (6 bases). Germline V gene sequence: CDR1 SEHNR, CDR2 FQNEAQ (reference sequence). The germline V and J ends were trimmed by 6 bases and 8 bases, with 14 bases remaining between them. The CDR3 length is 13 residues. In DNA form, the CDR3 reads TGTGCCAGCAGAAGGGGCAGGGAGGATGAGCAGTTCTTC. This translates into CASRRGREDEQFF.

This chain links TRBV11-2 with TRBJ2-1; 12 nucleotides agree with TRBD1. Germline CDR1 is SGHAT and CDR2 is FQNNGV. J was trimmed by 9 bases and V by 3 bases; bases with no gene match: 3. CDR3 length equals 14 residues. CDR3 amino acids: CASSLGQGAGEQFF. The CDR3 coding sequence is TGTGCCAGCAGCTTGGGACAGGGGGCTGGTGAGCAGTTCTTC.

This clonotype was counted once. The chain recombines TRBV10-3 with TRBJ2-7, with 7 bases that match TRBD2. CDR1 ENHRY and CDR2 SYGVKD come from the germline V gene. V was pared by 2 bases and J by 6 bases, with 7 bases of the junction left unmatched. The CDR3 totals 14 residues. The CDR3 sequence: CAISEALAASEQYF. CDR3 DNA sequence: TGTGCCATCAGTGAGGCCCTAGCGGCTTCCGAGCAGTACTTC.

The rearrangement joins TRBV7-2 to TRBJ1-2, with D unresolved. CDR3 size: 14 residues. CDR1 is SGHTA and CDR2 is FQGNSA in the germline V gene. V lost 1 base, J lost 6 bases, and 12 bases lay in between. CDR3 sequence reads: CASSLDRMNHGYTF. CDR3 bases: TGTGCCAGCAGCTTAGATCGGATGAATCATGGCTACACCTTC.

The chain joins TRBV7-3 to TRBJ2-3; 9 bases are shared with TRBD2. Germline V CDR1 and CDR2: SGHTA, FQGTGA. The CDR3 is made up of 14 amino acids. Germline trimming cut 5 bases from V and 3 bases from J; bases unmatched to any gene: 3. CDR3 DNA sequence: TGTGCCAGCAGCCGAGGACTAGCGACAGATACGCAGTATTTT. Amino acid sequence: CASSRGLATDTQYF.

The chain links TRBV19 to TRBJ2-7; D might be TRBD1 (6 bases). The CDR3 contains 13 residues. V gave up 6 bases and J gave up 4 bases, with 13 bases separating them. CDR1 is LNHDA and CDR2 is SQIVND in the germline V gene (reference sequence). The CDR3 protein is CASSSQGRYEQYF. As DNA, the CDR3 is TGTGCCAGTAGCTCACAGGGTAGGTACGAGCAGTACTTC.

CDR3 sequence (DNA): TGTGCCAGCAGTGAAGTCAACACATGGGGCTACACCTTC. Translation gives CASSEVNTWGYTF. This chain links TRBV2 with TRBJ1-2; D gene ambiguous. V was trimmed by 1 base and J by 8 bases, leaving 11 bases between them. The germline V gene encodes CDR1 SNHLY and CDR2 FYNNEI. CDR3 length: 13 amino acids.

V and J are TRBV2 and TRBJ1-6; no clear D. Looked up from germline, CDR1 is SNHLY and CDR2 is FYNNEI. Trimming took off 11 bases at V and 8 bases at J, with 16 bases between the two ends. The CDR3 loop spans 13 amino acids. As DNA, the CDR3 is TGTGCCCCTAGGAAATACGGTTATTCACCCCTCCACTTT. Its translation is CAPRKYGYSPLHF. Full variable domain (rest looked up from reference TRBV2 and TRBJ1-6): EPEVTQTPSHQVTQMGQEVILRCVPISNHLYFYWYRQILGQKVEFLVSFYNNEISEKSEIFDDQFSVERPDGSNFTLKIRSTKLEDSAMYFCAPRKYGYSPLHFGNGTRLTVT.

The rearrangement joins TRBV13 to TRBJ1-2; the match to TRBD1 covers 10 bases. This CDR3 has 16 amino acids. Germline V gene sequence: CDR1 PRHDT, CDR2 FYEKMQ (reference sequence). V was pared by 5 bases and J by 3 bases, with 9 bases of the junction left unmatched. The CDR3 DNA reads as TGTGCCAGCAGCCTTCCCGGGACAGGGGTCCACTATGGCTACACCTTC. Protein: CASSLPGTGVHYGYTF.

This clonotype was detected only a few times. The chain employs TRBV24-1 and TRBJ2-1; 11 bases are a match to TRBD1. The V segment lost 4 bases and the J segment 6 bases; nucleotides outside the gene matches: 4. Germline V gene data show CDR1 as KGHDR and CDR2 as SFDVKD. This CDR3 spans 15 amino acids. In nucleotides, the CDR3 is TGTGCCACCAGTGACCCTGGGACAGGGGGCAATGAGCAGTTCTTC. Residues: CATSDPGTGGNEQFF.

The V and J genes are TRBV6-5 and TRBJ2-7; no reliable D call. The germline V gene encodes CDR1 MNHEY and CDR2 SVGAGI. This CDR3 region has 15 residues. Trimming took 0 bases from V and 2 from J, leaving 11 bases between them. CDR3: CASSYSPLETYEQYF. CDR3 in DNA: TGTGCCAGCAGTTACTCGCCATTAGAAACCTACGAGCAGTACTTC.

Concerning this clonotype itself: The conserved phenylalanine or tryptophan is not found at the CDR3 terminus, so this likely reflects a read error. V is TRBV11-2 and J is TRBJ1-1; D call uncertain. The CDR3 extends over 15 amino acids. V was trimmed by 4 bases and J by 10 bases, leaving 22 bases between them. The germline V gene encodes CDR1 SGHAT and CDR2 FQNNGV. The CDR3, as DNA: TGTGCCAGCAGCTCAACCAGACATGACGGGAGAGTAGCTTTCTCT. Protein sequence: CASSSTRHDGRVAFS.

The rearrangement links TRBV19 to TRBJ1-5, with D possibly being TRBD1 (5 bases). Trimming stripped 0 bases from V and 4 bases from J, with 13 bases between. The CDR3 length is 16 residues. Germline CDR1 reads LNHDA; CDR2 reads SQIVND (reference sequence). The CDR3 DNA reads as TGTGCCAGTAGTATAGATGGAGAGGGGAGGAATCAGCCCCAGCATTTT. It codes for CASSIDGEGRNQPQHF. Complete variable domain (other parts from reference TRBV19 and TRBJ1-5): DGGITQSPKYLFRKEGQNVTLSCEQNLNHDAMYWYRQDPGQGLRLIYYSQIVNDFQKGDIAEGYSVSREKKESFPLTVTSAQKNPTAFYLCASSIDGEGRNQPQHFGDGTRLSIL.

The V call is TRBV7-6, the J call TRBJ2-7; 7 positions agree with TRBD1. CDR1 and CDR2 from the germline V gene are SGHVS and FNYEAQ. This CDR3 contains 13 residues. V was clipped by 4 bases and J by 3 bases; unmatched bases: 3. The CDR3 region is CASSSQGLYEQYF. CDR3 coding DNA: TGTGCCAGCAGCTCACAGGGGCTCTACGAGCAGTACTTC.

CDR3 loop: CSARDRGLGRTGELFF. CDR3 sequence (DNA): TGCAGTGCAAGGGACAGGGGGCTAGGAAGGACCGGGGAGCTGTTTTTT. The chain employs TRBV20-1 and TRBJ2-2, with TRBD1 matching 12 bases. This CDR3 comprises 16 residues. Germline V lookup: CDR1 DFQATT, CDR2 SNEGSKA (reference sequence). J gave up 5 bases and V 6 bases, and 10 bases lay outside the gene matches.

V gene TRBV20-1 combines with J gene TRBJ1-2; D remains unclear. The CDR3 covers 11 residues. CDR1 is DFQATT, CDR2 SNEGSKA, per germline (reference sequence). The V end was cut by 4 bases, the J end by 7 bases, with 10 bases between. For the CDR3, the DNA is TGCAGTGCTACAACTCAAGGTGGCTACACCTTC. Its translation: CSATTQGGYTF.